This T cell receptor (beta chain) was documented in a study of cytomegalovirus exposure and HLA in healthy donors. General study points: The classifier was said to identify cytomegalovirus status with high specificity and sensitivity.

Germline lookup yields CDR1 MGHRA and CDR2 YSYEKL. This CDR3 region has 13 residues. V lost 4 bases and J lost 6; bases outside the gene matches: 6. A few counts support this clone. Its antigen is currently unknown. Data came from immunoSEQ multiplex PCR; TCRdb stores just in-frame clones and leaves some out. The sample has approximately 160,000 clones, around nine tenths seen once; the top ten hold 4% to 4.5%. This receptor was identified in a man between 18 and 29 years old in good health and CMV-seropositive. The sample was PBMCs. The rearrangement links TRBV4-1 to TRBJ2-7; 7 bases are shared with TRBD2. The chain's CDR3 is CASSRAGEGEQYF. The CDR3 nucleotides read TGCGCCAGCAGCCGGGCGGGAGAAGGCGAGCAGTACTTC.